The entry below gives a single T cell receptor (beta chain) sequence along with its context. Its antigen is still unknown. This specimen comes from a study of beta chain features in type 1 diabetes. Study outcomes and limitations: In all four CD4+ subsets, TCRB CDR3 length was significantly, moderately reduced in type 1 diabetes. Compared with healthy donors, patients appeared to share more similar naive, central memory and regulatory TCRB repertoires.

Per the germline V gene, CDR1 is MNHEY and CDR2 is SVGAGI. The CDR3 loop spans 15 amino acids. V lost 2 bases to trimming and J lost 0 bases, with 8 bases between them. Expressed TCRB transcripts got sequenced, as all isolated RNA was reverse transcribed. Produced via immunoSEQ multiplex PCR; TCRdb's table is partial and in-frame only. This sample has 450,000 to 600,000 clones, with approximately 31% found just once. The chain uses TRBV6-5 and TRBJ2-1; D not resolved. The sequence was obtained from a man aged 18 to 29 in good health. The sample was naive CD4+ T cells from blood. CDR3 coding DNA: TGTGCCAGCAGTTACGCGTTGAGCTCCTACAATGAGCAGTTCTTC. This gives the protein CASSYALSSYNEQFF.